What follows describes a single TCR beta chain. There is no known antigen for this receptor. The source of the sample is a study of CXCR3-negative and CXCR3-positive naive CD8 T cells (dated by TCRdb to between 2019 and 2020). About the investigation overall: In total, some 140 million TRB reads were obtained, corresponding to roughly 1.5 +/- 0.3 million reads per library. Diversity and physicochemical repertoire analyses were performed on about a dozen donors pooled from two independent experiments. TRBV-TRBJ cluster analysis included naive subsets from a handful of donors and memory cells from 3 donors. Overall results and qualifications from the work: Because surface CD5, which has been linked to self-reactivity in mice, was comparable between naive subsets, TCR interaction strength was also inferred from TRB CDR3 physicochemical properties. Within the same donor, TRBV-TRBJ usage looked similar between naive CXCR3-negative and CXCR3-positive cells, but memory cells had distinct patterns. Freshly isolated PBMCs were used for most assays because CXCR3 expression went down partially after cryopreservation. Repertoire diversity was comparably high in both naive subsets but much lower in memory CD8+ T cells. TRB CDR3s from CXCR3-positive naive cells showed higher hydrophobicity (lower Kidera factor 4), lower energy, and higher strength and volume indices than CXCR3-negative naive cells.

From a lookup of the germline V gene, CDR1 and CDR2 are SGHAT and FQNNGV. There are 17 amino acids in the CDR3, from cysteine to phenylalanine inclusive. No DNA is listed. For sequencing, a NextSeq 550 was employed. The Human TCR Profiling Kit (MiLaboratory) was used to make UMI-labeled 5' RACE TRB cDNA libraries. The full amount of extracted RNA was used for cDNA synthesis, and the full amount of resulting cDNA was used for PCR amplification. Libraries were prepared in parallel using an identical number of PCR cycles. The authors' pipeline ran thus. About 53,000 +/- 9,400 unique UMI-labeled TRB cDNA molecules per library were extracted with MIGEC and MiXCR, with at least two reads per UMI required. On average, 40,000 +/- 10,000 functional in-frame TRB CDR3 nucleotide clonotypes lacking stop codons were found per library. After downsampling to 5000 UMI-labeled TRB molecules per sample, diversity metrics such as normalized Shannon-Wiener and Chao1 were calculated in VDJtools. For the central five CDR3 residues, VDJtools calculated physicochemical properties weighted by clonotype size, namely interaction energy, strength, volume and Kidera factor 4. TCRdb reprocessed the reads into one record per CDR3 protein sequence, lacking DNA. The V and J calls were determined by TCRdb, not by the authors. The sample table holds 90,000 to 100,000 distinct CDR3 sequences. The top ten clonotypes cover approximately 1.5% of the sample.

For each CD8+ T cell subset, flow sorting was done in triplicate, and a few hundred thousand cells per subset went directly into RLT lysis buffer. To keep memory contaminants out, a stringent definition of naive CD8+ T cells was applied: CD45RO-CCR7+CD27+CD95-. Standard density gradient centrifugation was used to isolate peripheral blood mononuclear cells from buffy coats. A FACSAria III was used to flow-sort naive CD8+ T cells into CXCR3-negative and CXCR3-positive populations. An RNeasy Mini Kit was used to extract total RNA from the sorted cells. This receptor was taken from a human donor in good health. Some clones in this sample may be carry-over from other donors' samples. The sequenced material came from naive CXCR3- CD8+ T cells from blood. Reading the label with the study, this specimen's cell subset or site is: CD45RO-CCR7+CD27+CD95- naive CD8+ T cells lacking CXCR3 (TNR3-). The chain couples TRBV11-2 to TRBJ2-3; TCRdb calls TRBD2, which cannot be checked without DNA. The CDR3 protein sequence reads: CASSLGTSGYFTDTQYF.